This T cell receptor (beta chain) was sequenced for a study of beta chain features in type 1 diabetes. Staining for CD45RO/CCR7/CD25/CD127/CD95/CD27 allowed sorting of CD4+ naive, central memory, regulatory and stem cell-like memory cells. V gave up 5 bases and J gave up 0 bases, with 10 bases separating them. The CDR3 spans 14 residues. The germline gives CDR1 SGHTA, CDR2 FQGNSA. Expressed TCRB transcripts were sequenced after all isolated RNA was converted to cDNA. For naive, central memory and regulatory T cell samples, reads averaged about 3.7 million. Clones were sequenced by immunoSEQ multiplex PCR, and TCRdb holds only the in-frame ones, with some missing. This table has under 350,000 clones, 7% to 9% appearing once.

This chain joins TRBV7-2 and TRBJ2-5; D gene unclear. The origin of this receptor is a woman under 30 in good health. Sequenced input: central memory CD4+ T cells from blood. CDR3 region: CASSIPPNQETQYF. In nucleotides, the CDR3 is TGTGCCAGCAGCATACCCCCCAACCAAGAGACCCAGTACTTC. Together with reference TRBV7-2 and TRBJ2-5, the CDR3 gives the full variable domain: GAGVSQSPSNKVTEKGKDVELRCDPISGHTALYWYRQSLGQGLEFLIYFQGNSAPDKSGLPSDRFSAERTGGSVSTLTIQRTQQEDSAVYLCASSIPPNQETQYFGPGTRLLVL.